This TCR beta chain was documented in a study of blood T cell repertoires in COVID-19. Overall study context: The United States, Italy and Spain supplied acute and convalescent COVID-19 samples.

Cohorts were based on clinical histories the participants reported. Cohort 3 donors were reported recovered after two negative PCRs, clearance, or symptom resolution. The CDR3 covers 14 residues. Germline assignment: CDR1 MDHEN and CDR2 SYDVKM. The V gene end was trimmed by 7 bases and the J gene end by 4 bases; junction bases not matched to a gene: 7. Per the original methods: Scientists estimated how many nucleated cells there were by amplifying reference gene primers. The assay was immunoSEQ multiplex PCR, and TCRdb's table has in-frame clones only and misses some. That table furnishes V, J and clone size, whereas the DNA furnished D and trimming. The table shows roughly 290,000 clones, with approximately 83% occurring only once.

Material for sequencing was PBMCs or T cells enriched from blood (not recorded which). The chain combines TRBV28 with TRBJ1-2; 9 nucleotides align to TRBD1. The sequence was collected from a woman aged 30 to 39 who had recovered from COVID-19. CDR3 protein: CASTLPGQGYGYTF. The CDR3 DNA follows: TGTGCCAGCACCCTGCCGGGACAGGGCTATGGCTACACCTTC.